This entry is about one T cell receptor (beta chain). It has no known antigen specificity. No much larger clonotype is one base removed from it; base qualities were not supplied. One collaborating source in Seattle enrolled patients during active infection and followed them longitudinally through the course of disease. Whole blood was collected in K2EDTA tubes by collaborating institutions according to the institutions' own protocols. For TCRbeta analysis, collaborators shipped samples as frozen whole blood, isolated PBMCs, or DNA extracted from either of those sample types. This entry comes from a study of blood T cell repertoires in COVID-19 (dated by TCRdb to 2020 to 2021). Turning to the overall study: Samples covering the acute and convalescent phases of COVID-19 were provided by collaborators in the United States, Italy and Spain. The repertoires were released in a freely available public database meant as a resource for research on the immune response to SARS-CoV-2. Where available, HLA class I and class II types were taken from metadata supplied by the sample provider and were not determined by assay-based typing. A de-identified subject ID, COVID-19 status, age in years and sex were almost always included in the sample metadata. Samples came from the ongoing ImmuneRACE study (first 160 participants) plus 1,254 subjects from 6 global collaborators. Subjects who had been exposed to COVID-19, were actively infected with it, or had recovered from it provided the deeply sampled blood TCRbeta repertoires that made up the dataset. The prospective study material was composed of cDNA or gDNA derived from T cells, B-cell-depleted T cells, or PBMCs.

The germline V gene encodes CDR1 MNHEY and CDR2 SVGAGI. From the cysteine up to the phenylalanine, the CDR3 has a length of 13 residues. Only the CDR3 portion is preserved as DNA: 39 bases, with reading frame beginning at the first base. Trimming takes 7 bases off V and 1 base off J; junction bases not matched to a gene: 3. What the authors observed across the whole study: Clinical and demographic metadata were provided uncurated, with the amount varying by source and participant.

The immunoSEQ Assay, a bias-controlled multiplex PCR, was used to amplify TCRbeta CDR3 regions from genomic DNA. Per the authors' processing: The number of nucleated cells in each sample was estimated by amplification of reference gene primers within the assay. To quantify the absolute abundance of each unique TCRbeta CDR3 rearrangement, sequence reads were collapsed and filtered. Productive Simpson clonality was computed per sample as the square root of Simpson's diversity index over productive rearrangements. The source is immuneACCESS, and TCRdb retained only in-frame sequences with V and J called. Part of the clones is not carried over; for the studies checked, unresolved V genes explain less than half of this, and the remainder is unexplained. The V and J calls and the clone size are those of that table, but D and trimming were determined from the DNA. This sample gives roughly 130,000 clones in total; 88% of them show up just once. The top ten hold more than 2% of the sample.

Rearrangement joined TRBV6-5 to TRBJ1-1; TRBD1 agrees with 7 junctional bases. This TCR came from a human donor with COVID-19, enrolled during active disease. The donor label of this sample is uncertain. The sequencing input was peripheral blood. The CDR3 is CASMQGGNTEAFF. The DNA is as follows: TGTGCCAGCATGCAGGGGGGGAACACTGAAGCTTTCTTT.